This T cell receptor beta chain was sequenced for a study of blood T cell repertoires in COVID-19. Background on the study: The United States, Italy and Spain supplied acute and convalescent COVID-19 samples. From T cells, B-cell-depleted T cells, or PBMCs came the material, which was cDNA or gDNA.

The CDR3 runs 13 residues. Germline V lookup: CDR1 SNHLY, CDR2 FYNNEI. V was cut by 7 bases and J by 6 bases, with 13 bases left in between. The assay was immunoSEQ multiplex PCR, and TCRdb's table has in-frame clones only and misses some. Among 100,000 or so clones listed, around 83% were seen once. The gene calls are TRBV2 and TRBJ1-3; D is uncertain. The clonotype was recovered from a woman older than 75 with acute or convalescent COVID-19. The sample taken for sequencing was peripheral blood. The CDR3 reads CASNPPGLNTIYF. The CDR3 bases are TGTGCCAGCAACCCACCGGGGTTAAACACCATATATTTT.